Here is one T cell receptor (beta chain) with its context. It lacks a known antigen. Base-call qualities are not available, and no considerably larger clone is one nucleotide away. This sample stems from a study of blood T cells in healthy people across ages (dated by TCRdb to the mid-2010s). As for the study more broadly: In model experiments, template switching captured about one uniquely barcoded TCR beta cDNA molecule for every two T cells. The study analyzed two additional independent replicas of 1 million unique cDNA reads from the same blood draw for two donors, one aged 18 to 29 and one aged 80 or older. The study measured age-related changes in TCR beta repertoire diversity using deep sequencing normalized with unique cDNA molecular identifiers. Donors were grouped into four age groups: young (average roughly 17 years), middle-aged (less than 40), aged (about 59) and long-lived (around 82).

Its CDR3 holds 15 amino acids, cysteine through phenylalanine. Here the CDR3 DNA is all that survives: 45 bases in frame from base 1. V gives up 4 bases and J gives up 2 bases, and the segment between their germline ends measures 12 bases. The germline V gene specifies LGHNA as CDR1 and YSLEER as CDR2. Donors were a few dozen systemically healthy Caucasian individuals from Russia aged roughly 6 to 95 years. Each donor gave ten milliliters of peripheral blood, collected into EDTA-treated Vacutainer tubes. Ficoll-Paque density-gradient centrifugation was used to isolate PBMCs, with at least 7 million per sample. Total RNA, at least 6 micrograms per sample, was extracted from PBMCs with Trizol reagent. The percentages of naive CD45RAhigh/CD27high T cells were determined by flow cytometry on a PBMC aliquot from every donor. To prepare the library, 5' RACE was applied. Sequenced on an Illumina HiSeq 2500. A second 7 to 11 cycle PCR used a sample-barcoded 5' primer and a J-beta primer mix. A template-switch 5' adaptor carrying 12 random nucleotides introduced a unique molecular identifier onto each TCR beta cDNA molecule. Each sample yielded at least 3 million CDR3-containing paired-end reads. First-strand cDNA was synthesized from all RNA with the Mint cDNA synthesis kit, primed by a TRBC-specific oligonucleotide. All cDNA was treated with uracil-DNA glycosylase and then went through a first 18-cycle PCR with the universal primers M1SS and BC2_uni_R. Regarding the original processing steps: For normalization, 1 million high-quality reads were randomly selected from each sample, with every read carrying a distinct molecular identifier. Reads with shared molecular identifiers were discarded instead of being binned into consensus sequences. MiTCR, run with a Q25 quality threshold and the strictest error-elimination algorithm, handled CDR3 identification, clonotype clustering and error correction. A nonparametric unseen species model with Euler transformation was used to estimate a lower bound on total TCR beta diversity. Using fastp trimming at Q25 and MiXCR clonotype assembly, TCRdb reanalyzed the public sequencing data and kept in-frame beta chains. Identical CDR3 protein sequences are pooled into one entry, listed with their most common genes and DNA. What appears here as the V and J calls and clone size reflects TCRdb's work, not the paper's. The table for this sample lists hundreds of thousands of distinct CDR3 sequences; roughly 25% of them were counted only once. 8% to 10% of the sample belongs to the ten largest clones.

The research as a whole found: Compared with the aged group, the long-lived group had more naive CD4+ T cells, fewer expanded clones and increased TCR diversity, a pattern suggesting age selection. Conclusive comparison of naive and antigen-experienced compartments was prevented by the profiling of bulk unsorted PBMCs. Estimates of total diversity from one million sequenced T cells were regarded as lower bounds and underestimates. The CMV infection status of donors was not known, potentially confounding age-related changes in expanded clonotypes. Observed TCR beta diversity per million T cells fell roughly linearly with age, and a significant reduction was already apparent by age around 40. The percentage of naive T cells measured by flow cytometry correlated strongly with observed TCR beta diversity.

Separately, the same data were catalogued under a study of T cells of mothers and their children. The second paper further reports: The donors were nine systemically healthy Caucasian individuals, made up of three mothers and their six children. cDNA synthesis used all of the extracted RNA, with around 1.5 ug of RNA in each 15 ul reaction. In the second PCR, sample barcodes and 2-4 random nucleotides were introduced via the M1S primer. Over 8.5 million TCR beta CDR3 reads came from each mother, compared with around 3 million reads from each child. In both related and unrelated pairs, thymic selection shapes the output of TCR recombination in a similar way, with inherited differences having only a minor effect. Normalized repertoire overlap in related mother-child pairs was always slightly higher than in unrelated mother-child pairs, but the difference was never significant. Persistent microchimeric T cell clones were not detected, at a sensitivity of about 99 clones per million clonotypes. In the study, deep NGS was used to compare the TCR beta repertoires of mothers and children, and features distinguishing related mother-child pairs from unrelated individuals were sought. On average, the children were approximately 11 +/- 4 years old, while the mothers were approximately 40 +/- 4 years old. After adapter ligation with NEBNext reagents, the libraries were sequenced on Illumina HiSeq 2000 with 100+100 nt paired-end reads. To avoid cross-contamination, the mother libraries and the child libraries were prepared a month apart and sequenced in separate runs. For each donor, somewhere between roughly 450,000 and 2,100,000 distinct TCR beta clonotypes were identified. Naive TCR beta clonotypes were estimated from low-frequency clonotypes matched to each donor's FACS-determined naive share, without sorting.

Sequences were obtained from blood. The receptor was derived from a boy between 10 and 17 years old in good health. Here the chain combines TRBV4-3 and TRBJ1-3, and possibly TRBD1, on 5 matching bases. CDR3 sequence: CASSPLPGAGNTIYF. Here is the DNA: TGCGCCAGCAGCCCCCTACCGGGGGCTGGAAACACCATATATTTT.